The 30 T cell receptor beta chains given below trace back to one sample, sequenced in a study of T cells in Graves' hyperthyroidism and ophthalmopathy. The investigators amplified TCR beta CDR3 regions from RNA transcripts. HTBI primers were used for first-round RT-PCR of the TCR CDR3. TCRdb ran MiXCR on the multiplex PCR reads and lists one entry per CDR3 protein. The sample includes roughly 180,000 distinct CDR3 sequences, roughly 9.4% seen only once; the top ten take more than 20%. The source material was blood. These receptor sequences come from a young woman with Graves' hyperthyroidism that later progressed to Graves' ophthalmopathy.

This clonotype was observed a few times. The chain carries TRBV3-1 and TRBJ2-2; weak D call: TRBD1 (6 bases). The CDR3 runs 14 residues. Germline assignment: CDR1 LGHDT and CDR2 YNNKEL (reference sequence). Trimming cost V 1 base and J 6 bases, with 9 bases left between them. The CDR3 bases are TGTGCCAGCAGCCAAGCAAGGGGGTCCGGGGAGCTGTTTTTT. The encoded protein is CASSQARGSGELFF.

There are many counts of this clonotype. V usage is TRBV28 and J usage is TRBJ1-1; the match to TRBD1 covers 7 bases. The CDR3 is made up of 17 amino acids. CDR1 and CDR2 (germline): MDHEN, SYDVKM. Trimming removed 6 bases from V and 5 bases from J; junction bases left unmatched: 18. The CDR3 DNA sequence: TGTGCCAGCAGACTCATAAACTTGGGACAGTCTCTTACTGAAGCTTTCTTT. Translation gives CASRLINLGQSLTEAFF.

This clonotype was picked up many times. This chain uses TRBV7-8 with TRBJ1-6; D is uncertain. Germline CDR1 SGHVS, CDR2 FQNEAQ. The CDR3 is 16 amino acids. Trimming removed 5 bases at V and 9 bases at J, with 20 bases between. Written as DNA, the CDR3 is TGTGCCAGCAGCCCCTCGGACGGATTATTCGGTTCACCCCTCCACTTT. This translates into CASSPSDGLFGSPLHF.

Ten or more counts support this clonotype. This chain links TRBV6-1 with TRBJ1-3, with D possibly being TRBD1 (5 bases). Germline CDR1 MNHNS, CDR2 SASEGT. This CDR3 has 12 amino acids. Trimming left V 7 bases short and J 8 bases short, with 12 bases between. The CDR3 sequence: CASKTAGDTIYF. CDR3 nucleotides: TGTGCCAGCAAAACGGCGGGGGACACCATATATTTT.

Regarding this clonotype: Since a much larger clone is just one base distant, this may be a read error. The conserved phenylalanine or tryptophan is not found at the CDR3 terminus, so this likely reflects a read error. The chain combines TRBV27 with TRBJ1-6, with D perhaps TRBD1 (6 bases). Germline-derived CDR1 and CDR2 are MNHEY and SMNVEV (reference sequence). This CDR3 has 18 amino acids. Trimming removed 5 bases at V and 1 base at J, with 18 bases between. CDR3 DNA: TGTGCCAGCAGTAAGACAGGTTTGACGAAGTCCTATAATTCACCCCTCCACTCT. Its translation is CASSKTGLTKSYNSPLHS.

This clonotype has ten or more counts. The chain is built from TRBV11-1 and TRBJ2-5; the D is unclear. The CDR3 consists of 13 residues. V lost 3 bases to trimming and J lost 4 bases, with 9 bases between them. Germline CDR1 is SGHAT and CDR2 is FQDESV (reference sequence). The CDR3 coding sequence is TGTGCCAGCAGCTTTCGGGTCAGAGAGACCCAGTACTTC. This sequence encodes CASSFRVRETQYF.

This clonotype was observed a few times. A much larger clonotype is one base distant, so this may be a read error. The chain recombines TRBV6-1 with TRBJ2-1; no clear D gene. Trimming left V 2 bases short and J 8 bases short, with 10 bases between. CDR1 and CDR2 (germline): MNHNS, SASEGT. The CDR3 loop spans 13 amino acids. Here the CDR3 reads CASSERLPDEQFF. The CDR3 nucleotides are TGTGCCAGCAGTGAACGATTACCCGATGAGCAGTTCTTC.

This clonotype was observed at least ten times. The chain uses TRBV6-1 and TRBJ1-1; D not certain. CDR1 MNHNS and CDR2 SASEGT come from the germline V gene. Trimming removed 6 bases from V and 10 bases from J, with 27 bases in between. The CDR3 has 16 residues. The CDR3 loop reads CASSTRLLSAPQVAFF. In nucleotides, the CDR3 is TGTGCCAGCAGCACAAGGCTTTTGTCAGCTCCGCAAGTAGCTTTCTTT.

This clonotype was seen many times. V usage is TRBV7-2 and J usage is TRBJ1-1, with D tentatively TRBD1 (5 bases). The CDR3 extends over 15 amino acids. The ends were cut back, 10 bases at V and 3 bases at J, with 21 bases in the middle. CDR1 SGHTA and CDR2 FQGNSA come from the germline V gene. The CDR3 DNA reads TGTGCCACTCACCCAGGGTTCCCTTTTGACACTGAAGCTTTCTTT. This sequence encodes CATHPGFPFDTEAFF.

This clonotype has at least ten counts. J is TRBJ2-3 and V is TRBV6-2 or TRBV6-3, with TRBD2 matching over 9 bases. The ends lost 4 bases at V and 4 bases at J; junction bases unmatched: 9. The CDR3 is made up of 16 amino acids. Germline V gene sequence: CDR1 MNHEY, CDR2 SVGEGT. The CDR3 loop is CASSSGGVAGADTQYF. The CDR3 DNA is TGTGCCAGCAGTTCAGGAGGAGTAGCGGGAGCAGATACGCAGTATTTT.

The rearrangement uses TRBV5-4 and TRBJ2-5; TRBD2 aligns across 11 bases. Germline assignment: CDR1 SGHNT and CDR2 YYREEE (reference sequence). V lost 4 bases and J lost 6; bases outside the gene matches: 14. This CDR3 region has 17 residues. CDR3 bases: TGTGCCAGCAGCCCCGATACGAAGACTAGCGGGGCAAAGACCCAGTACTTC. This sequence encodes CASSPDTKTSGAKTQYF.

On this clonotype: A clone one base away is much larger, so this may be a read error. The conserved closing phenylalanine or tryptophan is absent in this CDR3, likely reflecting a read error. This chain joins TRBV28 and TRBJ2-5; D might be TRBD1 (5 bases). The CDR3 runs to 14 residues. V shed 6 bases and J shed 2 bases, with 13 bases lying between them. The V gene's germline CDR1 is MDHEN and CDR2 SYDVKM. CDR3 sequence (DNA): TGTGCCAGCAGCCCGGAGACAGAACAAGAGACCCAGTACCTC. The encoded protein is CASSPETEQETQYL.

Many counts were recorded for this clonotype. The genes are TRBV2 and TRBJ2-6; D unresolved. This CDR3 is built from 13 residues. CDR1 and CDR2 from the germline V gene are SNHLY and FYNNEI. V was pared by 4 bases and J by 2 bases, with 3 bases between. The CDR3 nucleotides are TGTGCCAGCAGTGGGCCTGGGGCCAACGTCCTGACTTTC. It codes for CASSGPGANVLTF. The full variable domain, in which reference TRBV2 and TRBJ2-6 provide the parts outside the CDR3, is EPEVTQTPSHQVTQMGQEVILRCVPISNHLYFYWYRQILGQKVEFLVSFYNNEISEKSEIFDDQFSVERPDGSNFTLKIRSTKLEDSAMYFCASSGPGANVLTFGAGSRLTVL.

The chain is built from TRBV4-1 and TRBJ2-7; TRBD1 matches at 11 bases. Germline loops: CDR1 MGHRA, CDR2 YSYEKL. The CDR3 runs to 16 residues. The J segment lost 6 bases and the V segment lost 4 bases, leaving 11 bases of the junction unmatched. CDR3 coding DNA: TGCGCCAGCAGCCGAATTCCCGGGACAGGGGGAGGCGAGCAGTACTTC. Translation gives CASSRIPGTGGGEQYF.

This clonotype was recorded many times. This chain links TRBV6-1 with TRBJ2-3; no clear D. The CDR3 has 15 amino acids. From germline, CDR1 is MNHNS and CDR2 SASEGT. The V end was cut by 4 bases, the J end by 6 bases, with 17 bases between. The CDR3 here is CASSVQEGMSDTQYF. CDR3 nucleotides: TGTGCCAGCAGTGTCCAGGAAGGGATGTCCGATACGCAGTATTTT.

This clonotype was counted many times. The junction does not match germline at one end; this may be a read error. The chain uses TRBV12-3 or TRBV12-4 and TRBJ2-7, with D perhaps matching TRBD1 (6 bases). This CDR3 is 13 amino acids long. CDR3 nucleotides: TGTGCCAGCAGCTTAGCCAGGGGCTACGAGCAGTACTTC. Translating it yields CASSLARGYEQYF.

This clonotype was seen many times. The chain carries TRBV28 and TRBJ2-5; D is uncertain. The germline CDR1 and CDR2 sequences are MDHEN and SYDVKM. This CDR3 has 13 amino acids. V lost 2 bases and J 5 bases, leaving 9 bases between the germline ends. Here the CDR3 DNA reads TGTGCCAGCAGTTTAGGAGTAAGGGAGACCCAGTACTTC. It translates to CASSLGVRETQYF.

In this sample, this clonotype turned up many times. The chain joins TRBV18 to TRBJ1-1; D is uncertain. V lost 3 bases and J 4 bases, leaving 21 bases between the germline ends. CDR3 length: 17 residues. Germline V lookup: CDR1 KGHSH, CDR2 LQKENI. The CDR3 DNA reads TGTGCCAGCTCACCGAGACTAATCCAAAGAGAGGGCACTGAAGCTTTCTTT. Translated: CASSPRLIQREGTEAFF. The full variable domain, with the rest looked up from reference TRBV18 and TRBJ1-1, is NAGVMQNPRHLVRRRGQEARLRCSPMKGHSHVYWYRQLPEEGLKFMVYLQKENIIDESGMPKERFSAEFPKEGPSILRIQQVVRGDSAAYFCASSPRLIQREGTEAFFGQGTRLTVV.

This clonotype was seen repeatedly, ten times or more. The CDR3 loop reads CASSEDMSKALHF. For the CDR3, the DNA is TGTGCCAGCAGTGAAGATATGTCCAAGGCCCTCCACTTT. The rearrangement links TRBV2 to TRBJ1-6; no firm D call. Germline V gene sequence: CDR1 SNHLY, CDR2 FYNNEI. V was clipped by 1 base and J by 14 bases, with 12 bases between them. The CDR3 extends over 13 amino acids.

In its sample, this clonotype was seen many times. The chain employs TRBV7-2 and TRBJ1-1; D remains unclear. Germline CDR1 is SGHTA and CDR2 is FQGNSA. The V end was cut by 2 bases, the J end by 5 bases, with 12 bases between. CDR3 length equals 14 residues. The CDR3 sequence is CASSLIFPGTEAFF. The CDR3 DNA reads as TGTGCCAGCAGCTTAATTTTTCCGGGGACTGAAGCTTTCTTT.

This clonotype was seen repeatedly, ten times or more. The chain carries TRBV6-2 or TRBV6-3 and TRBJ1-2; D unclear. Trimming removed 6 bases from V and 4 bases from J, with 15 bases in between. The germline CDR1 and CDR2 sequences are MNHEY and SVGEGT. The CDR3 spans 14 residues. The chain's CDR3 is CASRPPVPAYGYTF. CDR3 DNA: TGTGCCAGCAGGCCCCCAGTCCCGGCCTATGGCTACACCTTC.

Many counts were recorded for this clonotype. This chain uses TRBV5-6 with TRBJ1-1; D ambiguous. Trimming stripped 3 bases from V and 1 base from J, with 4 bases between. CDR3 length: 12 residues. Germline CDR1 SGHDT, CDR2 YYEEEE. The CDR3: CASSWGNTEAFF. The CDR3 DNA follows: TGTGCCAGCAGCTGGGGGAACACTGAAGCTTTCTTT.

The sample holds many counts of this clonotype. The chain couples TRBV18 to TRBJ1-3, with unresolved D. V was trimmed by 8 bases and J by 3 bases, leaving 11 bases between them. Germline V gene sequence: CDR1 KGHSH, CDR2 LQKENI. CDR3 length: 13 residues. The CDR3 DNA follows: TGTGCCAGCGCACACGGGGATGGAAACACCATATATTTT. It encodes CASAHGDGNTIYF.

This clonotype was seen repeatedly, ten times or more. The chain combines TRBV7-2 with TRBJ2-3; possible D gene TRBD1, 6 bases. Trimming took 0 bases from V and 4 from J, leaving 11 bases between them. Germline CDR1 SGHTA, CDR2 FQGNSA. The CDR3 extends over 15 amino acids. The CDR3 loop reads CASSLAGASSDTQYF. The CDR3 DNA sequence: TGTGCCAGCAGCTTAGCGGGGGCCTCTTCAGATACGCAGTATTTT. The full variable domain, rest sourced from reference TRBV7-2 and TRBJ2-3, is GAGVSQSPSNKVTEKGKDVELRCDPISGHTALYWYRQSLGQGLEFLIYFQGNSAPDKSGLPSDRFSAERTGGSVSTLTIQRTQQEDSAVYLCASSLAGASSDTQYFGPGTRLTVL.

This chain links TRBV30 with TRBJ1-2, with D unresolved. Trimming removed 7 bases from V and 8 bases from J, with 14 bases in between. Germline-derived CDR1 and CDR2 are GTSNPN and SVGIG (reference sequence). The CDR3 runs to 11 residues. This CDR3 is CAYPGQGGYTF. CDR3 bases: TGTGCCTACCCGGGTCAAGGCGGCTACACCTTC.

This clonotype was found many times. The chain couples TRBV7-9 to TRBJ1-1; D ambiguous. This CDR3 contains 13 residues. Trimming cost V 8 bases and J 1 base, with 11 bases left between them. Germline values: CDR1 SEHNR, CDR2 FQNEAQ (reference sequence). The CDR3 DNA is TGTGCCAGCCAAGACCAAGCGAACACTGAAGCTTTCTTT. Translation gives CASQDQANTEAFF.

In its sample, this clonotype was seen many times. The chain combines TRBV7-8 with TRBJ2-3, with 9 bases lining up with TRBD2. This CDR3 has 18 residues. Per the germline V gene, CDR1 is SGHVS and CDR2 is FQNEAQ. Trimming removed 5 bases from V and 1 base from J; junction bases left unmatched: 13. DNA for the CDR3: TGTGCCAGCAGCCCCCAAGTTACTCGGACTAGCGGCACAGATACGCAGTATTTT. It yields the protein CASSPQVTRTSGTDTQYF.

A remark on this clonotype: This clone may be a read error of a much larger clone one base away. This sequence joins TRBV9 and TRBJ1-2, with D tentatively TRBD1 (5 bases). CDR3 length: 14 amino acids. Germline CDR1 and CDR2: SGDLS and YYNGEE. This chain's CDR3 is CAGSPRIGAYGYTF. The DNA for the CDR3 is TGTGCCGGCAGCCCAAGGATTGGGGCCTATGGCTACACCTTC. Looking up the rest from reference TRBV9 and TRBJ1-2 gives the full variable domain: DSGVTQTPKHLITATGQRVTLRCSPRSGDLSVYWYQQSLDQGLQFLIQYYNGEERAKGNILERFSAQQFPDLHSELNLSSLELGDSALYFCAGSPRIGAYGYTFGSGTRLTVV.

CDR3 sequence (DNA): TGTGCCACCAGTGACCCCGGGACAGGGGACTCACCCCTCCACTTT. Amino acids: CATSDPGTGDSPLHF. The chain couples TRBV24-1 to TRBJ1-6; 10 bases map to TRBD1. Germline CDR1 reads KGHDR; CDR2 reads SFDVKD. V trimming: 4 bases; J trimming: 10 bases; junction bases outside the gene matches: 6. The CDR3 extends over 15 amino acids.

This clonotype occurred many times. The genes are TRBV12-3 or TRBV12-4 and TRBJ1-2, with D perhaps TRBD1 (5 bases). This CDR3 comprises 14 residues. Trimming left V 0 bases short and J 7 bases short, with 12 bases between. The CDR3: CASSLARGALGYTF. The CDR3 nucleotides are TGTGCCAGCAGTTTAGCGCGAGGGGCCCTTGGCTACACCTTC.